This record concerns one TCR beta chain sequence. The source of the sample is a study of blood T cell repertoires in COVID-19. As for the study in general: Spain, Italy and the United States supplied samples that represented acute and convalescent COVID-19.

The CDR3 covers 12 residues. Deletions cut 10 bases from V and 3 bases from J, with 13 bases between. Germline-derived CDR1 and CDR2 are MDHEN and SYDVKM. Authors' processing steps: From reference gene primer amplification, estimates of nucleated cell counts were derived. Data came from immunoSEQ multiplex PCR; TCRdb stores just in-frame clones and leaves some out. The DNA was the basis for D and trimming; V, J and clone size are from that table. The sample includes some 120,000 clones, approximately 84% of them seen just once. The receptor was isolated from a man in his 70s with acute or convalescent COVID-19. Sequenced input: peripheral blood. The chain carries TRBV28 and TRBJ2-7; D is perhaps TRBD1 (6 bases). The CDR3 region is CATQTGGYEQYF. The CDR3 region has the DNA TGTGCCACCCAGACAGGTGGCTACGAGCAGTACTTC.